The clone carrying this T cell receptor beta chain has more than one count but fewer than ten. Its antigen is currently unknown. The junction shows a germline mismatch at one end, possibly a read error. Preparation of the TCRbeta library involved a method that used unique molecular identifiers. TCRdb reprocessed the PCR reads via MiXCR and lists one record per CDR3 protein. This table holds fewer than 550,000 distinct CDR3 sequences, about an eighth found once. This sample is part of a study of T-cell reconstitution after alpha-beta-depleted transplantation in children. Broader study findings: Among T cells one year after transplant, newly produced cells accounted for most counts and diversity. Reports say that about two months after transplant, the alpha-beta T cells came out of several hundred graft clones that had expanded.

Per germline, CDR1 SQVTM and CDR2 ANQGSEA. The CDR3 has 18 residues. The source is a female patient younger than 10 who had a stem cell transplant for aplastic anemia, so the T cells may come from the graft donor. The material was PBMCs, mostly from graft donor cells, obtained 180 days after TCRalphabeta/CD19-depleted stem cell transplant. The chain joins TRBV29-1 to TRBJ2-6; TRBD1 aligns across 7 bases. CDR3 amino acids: CSVEWSGTASSGANGLTF. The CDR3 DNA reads TGCAGCGTTGAGTGGTCCGGGACAGCTTCTTCTGGGGCCAACGGCCTGACTTTC.